The 24 T cell receptor beta chains below all came from one sample that was sequenced in a study of tumor-infiltrating lymphocytes in primary liver carcinoma. A constant-region primer served to make TCR beta cDNA from around 540 ng total RNA. Slightly modified ARM-PCR, run as three nested multiplex PCR rounds, produced the TCR beta libraries. Both of the initial two PCR rounds ran for about 9 cycles and employed TRBV1-TRBV30 forward primers alongside a C-beta reverse primer. TCRdb processed the multiplex PCR reads anew with MiXCR; each CDR3 protein has one entry. The table shows some 120,000 distinct CDR3 sequences, with around two thirds occurring only once. The source material, roughly 18-33 mg of unsorted bulk tissue, was used to co-extract RNA and DNA. The sample was liver tumor tissue from sampling region 1. Subset defined: tumor region T1, superior pole. The receptors were gathered from a woman aged 55-75 years with primary liver carcinoma and hepatitis B virus infection.

The J gene is TRBJ2-1, the V gene TRBV29-1; TRBD2 aligns across 7 bases. Losses at the gene ends were 4 bases for V and 15 bases for J; bases not matched to a gene: 12. Germline lookup yields CDR1 SQVTM and CDR2 ANQGSEA. CDR3 length: 12 residues. The CDR3 is CSVVLADIQWFF. The CDR3 bases are TGCAGCGTTGTGCTAGCGGACATACAGTGGTTCTTC.

This clonotype has a count of ten or more. The J gene is TRBJ1-1, the V gene TRBV6-5, with 9 positions matching TRBD1. CDR3 length equals 14 residues. After removal of 6 bases from V and 4 bases from J, the junction contained 6 bases not matched to a gene. Per germline, CDR1 MNHEY and CDR2 SVGAGI. CDR3 coding DNA: TGTGCCAGCAGGACCACAGGGGGCGTCACTGAAGCTTTCTTT. Translating it yields CASRTTGGVTEAFF.

This chain links TRBV12-3 or TRBV12-4 with TRBJ2-2; D possibly uses TRBD1 or TRBD2 (5 bases each). The CDR3 loop spans 14 amino acids. The germline V and J ends were trimmed by 3 bases and 14 bases, with 19 bases remaining between them. CDR3 loop: CASSLSGDGFILFF. DNA of the CDR3: TGTGCCAGCAGTTTGAGTGGGGACGGGTTCATACTGTTTTTT.

The chain couples TRBV2 to TRBJ2-4, with 9 bases fitting TRBD2. The CDR3 runs 15 residues. With V trimmed by 5 bases and J by 0 bases, 2 bases remained unmatched. Germline CDR1 and CDR2: SNHLY and FYNNEI. The CDR3 region is CASSPSGIAKNIQYF. The CDR3 DNA sequence: TGTGCCAGCAGTCCTAGCGGGATAGCCAAAAACATTCAGTACTTC. The entire variable domain, with the rest obtained from reference TRBV2 and TRBJ2-4, is as follows: EPEVTQTPSHQVTQMGQEVILRCVPISNHLYFYWYRQILGQKVEFLVSFYNNEISEKSEIFDDQFSVERPDGSNFTLKIRSTKLEDSAMYFCASSPSGIAKNIQYFGAGTRLSVL.

Of note for this clonotype: Possible read error: a much larger clone is one base away. This chain links TRBV13 with TRBJ1-1, with D perhaps matching TRBD1 (5 bases). CDR1 PRHDT and CDR2 FYEKMQ come from the germline V gene (reference sequence). The CDR3 length is 15 residues. The V and J ends lost 7 bases and 0 bases respectively, with 15 bases between them. CDR3 residues: CASTGNRDVNTEAFF. In nucleotides, the CDR3 is TGTGCCAGCACCGGAAATAGGGACGTGAACACTGAAGCTTTCTTT. Together with reference TRBV13 and TRBJ1-1, the CDR3 gives the full variable domain: AAGVIQSPRHLIKEKRETATLKCYPIPRHDTVYWYQQGPGQDPQFLISFYEKMQSDKGSIPDRFSAQQFSDYHSELNMSSLELGDSALYFCASTGNRDVNTEAFFGQGTRLTVV.

Remarks on this clonotype: This may come from a read error, since a much larger clone is one base off. The V gene is TRBV29-1, the J gene TRBJ1-2, with 8 bases identical to TRBD1. In germline, CDR1 is SQVTM, CDR2 ANQGSEA. This CDR3 region has 12 residues. The CDR3: CCVYTGGYGYTF. DNA for the CDR3: TGCTGCGTTTATACAGGGGGCTATGGCTACACCTTC.

On this clonotype itself: Compared with germline, one end of the junction differs, possibly owing to a read error. The chain uses TRBV11-2 and TRBJ2-3, with 8 bases that match TRBD2. Germline values: CDR1 SGHAT, CDR2 FQNNGV. The CDR3 extends over 15 amino acids. CDR3 in DNA: TGTGCCAGCAGCTCGGGACTAGAAGGACCAGATACGAAGTATTTT. This gives the protein CASSSGLEGPDTKYF.

This clonotype was detected a few times. The genes are TRBV5-1 and TRBJ1-4, with a possible D match to TRBD1 (5 bases). The CDR3 totals 15 residues. V dropped 4 bases and J dropped 0 bases, with 10 bases sitting between them. Germline-derived CDR1 and CDR2 are SGHRS and YFSETQ. The CDR3, as DNA: TGCGCCAGCAGCCCCCAGGGAGCAACTAATGAAAAACTGTTTTTT. Encoded protein: CASSPQGATNEKLFF.

With regard to this clonotype: Since a much larger clone is just one base distant, this may be a read error. CDR3 sequence: CAISATGDYGYTF. In DNA, the CDR3 is TGTGCCATCAGTGCGACAGGGGACTATGGCTACACCTTC. V gene TRBV6-4 combines with J gene TRBJ1-2; 8 positions match TRBD1. Germline loops: CDR1 MRHNA, CDR2 SNTAGT. This CDR3 has 13 residues.

V and J are TRBV7-8 and TRBJ2-1; 14 nucleotides agree with TRBD2. Per germline, CDR1 SGHVS and CDR2 FQNEAQ. V gave up 3 bases and J gave up 6 bases; unmatched junction bases: 10. The length of the CDR3 is 18 residues. The CDR3 protein is CASSFPRTSGRSVNEQFF. The CDR3, as DNA: TGTGCCAGCAGCTTCCCGAGGACTAGCGGGAGGTCAGTCAATGAGCAGTTCTTC. The whole variable domain, remainder taken from reference TRBV7-8 and TRBJ2-1, is GAGVSQSPRYKVAKRGQDVALRCDPISGHVSLFWYQQALGQGPEFLTYFQNEAQLDKSGLPSDRFFAERPEGSVSTLKIQRTQQEDSAVYLCASSFPRTSGRSVNEQFFGPGTRLTVL.

The V call is TRBV5-1, the J call TRBJ1-1; TRBD1 might be the D (6 bases). V was shortened by 4 bases and J by 0 bases, with 13 bases between the two germline ends. Germline assignment: CDR1 SGHRS and CDR2 YFSETQ. The CDR3 consists of 15 residues. CDR3 residues: CASSRGQRMNTEAFF. The CDR3 DNA is TGCGCCAGCAGCCGAGGACAGCGGATGAACACTGAAGCTTTCTTT.

This clonotype was found once. A much larger clone sits a single nucleotide away, making a read error possible. V is TRBV6-1 and J is TRBJ2-1; D is unresolved. The CDR3 contains 13 residues. Germline values: CDR1 MNHNS, CDR2 SASEGT. The CDR3, as DNA: TGTGCCAGCAGTGAAGCAGGGATCGGTGAGCAGTTGTTC. Its translation is CASSEAGIGEQLF.

There are many counts of this clonotype. The CDR3 loop is CASSYTTQGRGYTF. CDR3 nucleotide sequence: TGTGCCAGCAGTTACACAACACAGGGCCGGGGCTACACCTTC. The chain couples TRBV6-5 to TRBJ1-2; possible D gene TRBD1, 6 bases. The germline V gene encodes CDR1 MNHEY and CDR2 SVGAGI. Trimming stripped 2 bases from V and 8 bases from J, with 15 bases between. This CDR3 spans 14 amino acids.

This clonotype has just one count. At one of its ends the junction is not consistent with the germline gene, which may arise from a read error. This chain uses TRBV6-5 with TRBJ2-2, with 12 bases fitting TRBD2. The CDR3 spans 15 residues. Germline V gene data show CDR1 as MNHEY and CDR2 as SVGAGI. The CDR3 loop is CVSSLLAGGTGELVF. The CDR3 DNA sequence: TGTGTCAGCAGCCTACTAGCGGGAGGTACCGGGGAGCTGGTTTTT.

In regard to this clonotype: A much larger clone lies a single base off, so this may be a read error. The rearrangement links TRBV5-4 to TRBJ2-5, with no clear D. Germline V lookup: CDR1 SGHNT, CDR2 YYREEE (reference sequence). There are 16 residues in the CDR3. V was clipped by 0 bases and J by 7 bases, with 19 bases between them. For the CDR3, the DNA is TGTGCCAGCAGCTTGGGAATAGGTGAGGCGGTGCGGACCCAGTACTTC. This translates into CASSLGIGEAVRTQYF.

About this clonotype: As the CDR3 is not closed by the conserved phenylalanine or tryptophan, this likely results from a read error. The chain carries TRBV5-4 and TRBJ2-2; 7 nucleotides align to TRBD2. CDR1 is SGHNT and CDR2 is YYREEE in the germline V gene (reference sequence). The J segment lost 1 base and the V segment lost 0 bases, leaving 3 bases of the junction unmatched. The CDR3 has 16 amino acids. CDR3 coding DNA: TGTGCCAGCAGCTTGGTGGGCGGGAGGAACACCGGGGAGCTGTTTCTT. It encodes CASSLVGGRNTGELFL.

The table lists this clonotype with a count of one. A much larger clone differs from this one at a single base, so this may be a read error. V gene TRBV6-5 combines with J gene TRBJ2-1; TRBD1 might be the D (6 bases). Trimming removed 2 bases at V and 13 bases at J, with 15 bases between. Germline CDR1 is MNHEY and CDR2 is SVGAGI. The CDR3 spans 13 residues. Here the CDR3 reads CASSYNAQGSQFF. CDR3 sequence (DNA): TGTGCCAGCAGTTACAACGCACAGGGTTCTCAGTTCTTC.

The rearrangement uses TRBV11-2 and TRBJ2-7, with 11 nucleotides matching TRBD2. Unmatched junction bases numbered 28, after V lost 4 bases and J lost 2 bases. The CDR3 has 23 residues. The germline V gene encodes CDR1 SGHAT and CDR2 FQNNGV. The CDR3, as DNA: TGTGCCAGCAGCTCCTTAGGGCCAGGAACTAGCGGGAGAGTCTCGTTTGACCCCTACGAGCAGTACTTC. Amino acids: CASSSLGPGTSGRVSFDPYEQYF.

To note about this clonotype: A clone one base away is much larger, so this may be a read error. V usage is TRBV28 and J usage is TRBJ2-2; maybe TRBD2 (6 bases). V dropped 10 bases and J dropped 3 bases, with 9 bases sitting between them. The CDR3 has 12 amino acids. Germline V CDR1 and CDR2: MDHEN, SYDVKM. CDR3 region: CATWGDTGELFF. In nucleotides, the CDR3 is TGTGCCACGTGGGGGGACACCGGGGAGCTGTTTTTT.

This clonotype is medium-sized in the sample. V is TRBV11-2 and J is TRBJ1-1, with a possible D match to TRBD1 (6 bases). Germline-derived CDR1 and CDR2 are SGHAT and FQNNGV. This CDR3 has 14 amino acids. V lost 5 bases, J lost 8 bases, and 18 bases lay in between. The CDR3 DNA reads as TGTGCCAGCAGCCCCGGGATGGGGGCACAAGAAGCTTTCTTT. It is translated as CASSPGMGAQEAFF.

As to this clonotype: A read error may explain this, as a much larger clone is one base away. The chain joins TRBV28 to TRBJ1-4; D ambiguous. V lost 8 bases, J lost 10 bases, and 14 bases lay in between. This CDR3 spans 12 amino acids. Germline V gene data show CDR1 as MDHEN and CDR2 as SYDVKM. CDR3: CASCPPRGKLFF. As DNA, the CDR3 is TGTGCCAGCTGTCCCCCGAGAGGAAAACTGTTTTTT.

As concerns this clonotype: It may be a read error: a sequence one base away is much more abundant. The J gene is TRBJ1-4, the V gene TRBV6-1, with 7 nucleotides matching TRBD1. The CDR3 consists of 14 residues. Germline CDR1 reads MNHNS; CDR2 reads SASEGT. CDR3 region: CTSSPQGVDGKLFF. Here the CDR3 DNA reads TGTACCAGCAGCCCCCAGGGGGTAGATGGAAAACTGTTTTTT.

With respect to this clonotype: A much more abundant neighbour one base away suggests this may be a read error. This rearrangement joins TRBV4-2 to TRBJ2-6, with D tentatively TRBD1 or TRBD2 (5 bases each). Germline CDR1 is LGHNA and CDR2 is YNFKEQ. This CDR3 is built from 17 residues. In DNA form, the CDR3 reads TGTGCCAGCAGCCTACTAGGAACCCCTCCTGGGGCCAACGTCCTGAGTTTC. Its translation is CASSLLGTPPGANVLSF.

With respect to this clonotype: Just one base apart from a much larger clone, this may be a read error. J is TRBJ1-6 and V is TRBV5-1; no firm D call. V gave up 7 bases and J gave up 8 bases, with 16 bases separating them. CDR3 length: 14 amino acids. Germline CDR1 and CDR2: SGHRS and YFSETQ. This chain's CDR3 is CASCEGDSHSPLHF. CDR3 in DNA: TGCGCCAGCTGTGAAGGAGATTCGCATTCACCCCTCCACTTT.